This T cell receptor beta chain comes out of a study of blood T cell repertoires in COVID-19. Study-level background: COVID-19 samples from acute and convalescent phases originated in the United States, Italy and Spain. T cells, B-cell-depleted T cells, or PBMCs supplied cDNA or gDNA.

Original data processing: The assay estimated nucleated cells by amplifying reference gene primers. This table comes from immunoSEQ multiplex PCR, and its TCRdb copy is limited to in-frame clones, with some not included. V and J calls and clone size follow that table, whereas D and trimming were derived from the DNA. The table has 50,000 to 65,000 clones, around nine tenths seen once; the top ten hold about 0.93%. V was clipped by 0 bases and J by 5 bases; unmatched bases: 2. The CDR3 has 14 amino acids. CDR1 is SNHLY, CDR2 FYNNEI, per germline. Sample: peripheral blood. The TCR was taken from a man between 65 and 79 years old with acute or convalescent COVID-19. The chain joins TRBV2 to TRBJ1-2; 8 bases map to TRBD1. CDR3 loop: CASSEAGQAYGYTF. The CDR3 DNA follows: TGTGCCAGCAGTGAAGCGGGACAGGCATATGGCTACACCTTC.